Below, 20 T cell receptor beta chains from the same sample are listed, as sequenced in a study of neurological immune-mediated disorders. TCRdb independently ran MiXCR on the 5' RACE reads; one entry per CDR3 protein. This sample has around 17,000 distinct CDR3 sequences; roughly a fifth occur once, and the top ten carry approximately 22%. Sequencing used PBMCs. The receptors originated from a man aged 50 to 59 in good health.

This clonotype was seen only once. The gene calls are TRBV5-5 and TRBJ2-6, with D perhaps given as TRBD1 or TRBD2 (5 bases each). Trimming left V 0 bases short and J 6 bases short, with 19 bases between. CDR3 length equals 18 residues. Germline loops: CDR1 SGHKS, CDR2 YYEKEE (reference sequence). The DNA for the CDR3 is TGTGCCAGCAGCTTGGTCGAGGGGTTGGTTCTCCAGGCCAACGTCCTGACTTTC. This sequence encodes CASSLVEGLVLQANVLTF.

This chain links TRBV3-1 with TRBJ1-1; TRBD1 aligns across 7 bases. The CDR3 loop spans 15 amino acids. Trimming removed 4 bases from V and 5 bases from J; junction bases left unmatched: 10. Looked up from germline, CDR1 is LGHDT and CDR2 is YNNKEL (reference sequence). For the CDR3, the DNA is TGTGCCAGCAGCCCCAGGGAAAGGGGGCCAACTGAAGCTTTCTTT. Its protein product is CASSPRERGPTEAFF. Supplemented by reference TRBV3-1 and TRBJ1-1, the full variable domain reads DTAVSQTPKYLVTQMGNDKSIKCEQNLGHDTMYWYKQDSKKFLKIMFSYNNKELIINETVPNRFSPKSPDKAHLNLHINSLELGDSAVYFCASSPRERGPTEAFFGQGTRLTVV.

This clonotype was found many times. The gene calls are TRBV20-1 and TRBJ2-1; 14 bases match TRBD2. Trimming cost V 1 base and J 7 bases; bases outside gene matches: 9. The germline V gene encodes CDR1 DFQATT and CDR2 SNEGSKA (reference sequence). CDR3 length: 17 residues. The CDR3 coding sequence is TGCAGTGCTAGAGTGACTAGCGGGAGGGCGGCGGGTAATGAGCAGTTCTTC. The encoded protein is CSARVTSGRAAGNEQFF.

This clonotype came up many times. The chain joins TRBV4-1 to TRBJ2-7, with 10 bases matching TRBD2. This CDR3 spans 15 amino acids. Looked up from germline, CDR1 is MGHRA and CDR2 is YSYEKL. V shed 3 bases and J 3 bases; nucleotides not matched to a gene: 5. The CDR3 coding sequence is TGCGCCAGCAGCCACCCCGGGACTAGCGTCTACGAGCAGTACTTC. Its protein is CASSHPGTSVYEQYF.

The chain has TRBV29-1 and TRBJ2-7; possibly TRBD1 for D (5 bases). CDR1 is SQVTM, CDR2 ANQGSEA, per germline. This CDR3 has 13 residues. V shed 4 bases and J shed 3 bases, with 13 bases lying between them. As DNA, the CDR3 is TGCAGCGTTGGGCAGGGTAAGGTCTACGAGCAGTACTTC. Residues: CSVGQGKVYEQYF.

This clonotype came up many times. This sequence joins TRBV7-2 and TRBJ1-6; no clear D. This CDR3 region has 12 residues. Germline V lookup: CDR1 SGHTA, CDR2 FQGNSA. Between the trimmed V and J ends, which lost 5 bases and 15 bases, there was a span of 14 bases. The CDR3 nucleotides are TGTGCCAGCAGCGGCCGGGTCGGGTTCCTCCACTTT. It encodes CASSGRVGFLHF.

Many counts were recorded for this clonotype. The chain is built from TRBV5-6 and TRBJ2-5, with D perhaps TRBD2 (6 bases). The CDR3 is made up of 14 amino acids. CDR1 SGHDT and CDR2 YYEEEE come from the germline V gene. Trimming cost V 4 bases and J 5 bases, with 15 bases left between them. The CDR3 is CASSRGWGVETQYF. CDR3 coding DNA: TGTGCCAGCAGCAGAGGCTGGGGGGTGGAGACCCAGTACTTC.

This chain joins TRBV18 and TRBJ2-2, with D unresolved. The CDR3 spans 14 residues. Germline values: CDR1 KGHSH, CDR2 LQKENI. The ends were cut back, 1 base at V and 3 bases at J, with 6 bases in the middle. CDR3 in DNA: TGTGCCAGCTCACCACAGTCCGACACCGGGGAGCTGTTTTTT. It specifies CASSPQSDTGELFF.

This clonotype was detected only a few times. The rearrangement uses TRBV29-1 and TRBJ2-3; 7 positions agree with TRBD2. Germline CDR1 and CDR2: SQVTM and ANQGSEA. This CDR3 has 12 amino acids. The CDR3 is CTGGRGTDTQYF. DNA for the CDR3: TGCACGGGGGGAAGGGGAACAGATACGCAGTATTTT.

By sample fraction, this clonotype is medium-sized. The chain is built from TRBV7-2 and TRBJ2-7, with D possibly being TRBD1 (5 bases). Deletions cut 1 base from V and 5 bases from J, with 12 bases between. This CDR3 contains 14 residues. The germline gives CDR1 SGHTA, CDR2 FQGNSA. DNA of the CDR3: TGTGCCAGCAGCTTAGTTGGACACCGGGACGAGCAGTACTTC. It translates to CASSLVGHRDEQYF.

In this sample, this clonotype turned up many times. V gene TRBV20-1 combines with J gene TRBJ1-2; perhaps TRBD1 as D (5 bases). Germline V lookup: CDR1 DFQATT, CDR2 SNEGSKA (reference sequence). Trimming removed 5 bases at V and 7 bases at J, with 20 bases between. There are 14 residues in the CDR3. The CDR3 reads CSAAGPIADGGYTF. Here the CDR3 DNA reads TGCAGTGCTGCGGGACCGATCGCGGATGGTGGCTACACCTTC.

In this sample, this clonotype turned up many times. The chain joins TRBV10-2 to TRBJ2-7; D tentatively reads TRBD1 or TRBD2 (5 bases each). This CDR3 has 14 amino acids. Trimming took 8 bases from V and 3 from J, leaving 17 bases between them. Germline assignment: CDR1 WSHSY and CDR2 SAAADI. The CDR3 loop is CASLIRGDSYEQYF. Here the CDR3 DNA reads TGCGCCAGCCTGATTAGGGGAGACAGCTACGAGCAGTACTTC.

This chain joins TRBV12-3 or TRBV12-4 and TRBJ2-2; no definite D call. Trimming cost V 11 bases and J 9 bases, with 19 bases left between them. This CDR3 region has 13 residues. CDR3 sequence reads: CAVRRDPGRELFF. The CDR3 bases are TGTGCCGTGAGAAGGGATCCCGGGCGGGAGCTGTTTTTT.

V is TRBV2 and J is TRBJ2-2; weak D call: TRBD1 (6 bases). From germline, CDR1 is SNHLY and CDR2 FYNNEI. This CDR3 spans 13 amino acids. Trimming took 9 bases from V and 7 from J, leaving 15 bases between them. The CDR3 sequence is CASTGYGIGELFF. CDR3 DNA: TGTGCCAGTACAGGGTATGGGATCGGGGAGCTGTTTTTT.

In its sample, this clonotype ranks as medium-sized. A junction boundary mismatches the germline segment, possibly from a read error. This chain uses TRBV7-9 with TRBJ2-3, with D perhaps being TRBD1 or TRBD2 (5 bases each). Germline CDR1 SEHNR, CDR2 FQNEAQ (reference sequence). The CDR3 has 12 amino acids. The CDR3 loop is CASSPVGAEGHF. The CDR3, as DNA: TGTGCCAGCAGCCCAGTCGGGGCCGAGGGGCATTTT.

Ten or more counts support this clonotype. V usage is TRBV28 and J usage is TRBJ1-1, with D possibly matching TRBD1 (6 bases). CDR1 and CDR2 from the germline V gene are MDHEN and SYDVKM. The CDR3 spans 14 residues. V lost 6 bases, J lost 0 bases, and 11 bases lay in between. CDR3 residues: CASSGGGLNTEAFF. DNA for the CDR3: TGTGCCAGCAGCGGGGGGGGGCTGAACACTGAAGCTTTCTTT.

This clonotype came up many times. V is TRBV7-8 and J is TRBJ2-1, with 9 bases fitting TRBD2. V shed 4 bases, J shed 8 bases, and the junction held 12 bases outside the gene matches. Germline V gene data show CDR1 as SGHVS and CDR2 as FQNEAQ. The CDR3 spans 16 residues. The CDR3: CASSSRGSGSRDEQFF. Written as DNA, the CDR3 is TGTGCCAGCAGCTCCCGGGGTAGCGGGAGTAGGGATGAGCAGTTCTTC.

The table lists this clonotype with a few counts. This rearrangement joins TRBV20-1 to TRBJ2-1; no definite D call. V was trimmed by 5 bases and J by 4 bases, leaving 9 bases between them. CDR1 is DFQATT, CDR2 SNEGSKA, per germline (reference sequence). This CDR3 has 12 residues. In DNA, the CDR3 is TGCAGTGCTGGGGAAGGGTACAATGAGCAGTTCTTC. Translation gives CSAGEGYNEQFF.

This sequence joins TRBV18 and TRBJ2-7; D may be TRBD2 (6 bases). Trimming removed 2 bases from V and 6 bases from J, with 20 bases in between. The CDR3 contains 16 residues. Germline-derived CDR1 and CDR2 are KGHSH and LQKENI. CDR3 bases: TGTGCCAGCTCACCAGAAGTTGGGACTTTTGGGTCCGAGCAGTACTTC. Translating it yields CASSPEVGTFGSEQYF.

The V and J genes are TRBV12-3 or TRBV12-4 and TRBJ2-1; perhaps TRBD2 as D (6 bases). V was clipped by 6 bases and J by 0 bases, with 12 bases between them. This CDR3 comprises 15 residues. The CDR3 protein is CASRVLASSYNEQFF. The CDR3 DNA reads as TGTGCCAGCAGAGTTCTAGCGTCCTCCTACAATGAGCAGTTCTTC.